This TCR beta chain was sequenced for a study of shared clonotypes between healthy human individuals. General observations from the study: Sequencing depth was a factor that was expected to affect clonotype sharing among donors. Clonotypes that were shared across a few donors made up approximately 5% of naive CD4 clonotypes. Memory subsets generally showed smaller estimated richness than naive subsets did.

About this clone itself: Its antigen is not known.

Donors comprised only Caucasian adults living in Nashville, Tennessee. The CDR3 is made up of 14 amino acids. V lost 5 bases, J lost 8 bases, and 16 bases lay in between. CDR1 SGHTA and CDR2 FQGTGA come from the germline V gene. Libraries were prepared by immunoSEQ multiplex PCR; TCRdb keeps only in-frame clonotypes and omits some of them. The sample yields approximately 2.3 million clones, 85% to 95% seen once. The sequencing input was naive CD4+ T cells from PBMCs. Subset denoted: CD45RA+ positively selected. The V gene is TRBV7-3, the J gene TRBJ2-1; possible D gene TRBD2, 6 bases. The receptor was isolated from a young man in good health. Some clones in this sample may be carry-over from other donors' samples. The chain's CDR3 is CASSVRDWRDEQFF. DNA for the CDR3: TGTGCCAGCAGCGTCCGGGACTGGAGGGATGAGCAGTTCTTC.